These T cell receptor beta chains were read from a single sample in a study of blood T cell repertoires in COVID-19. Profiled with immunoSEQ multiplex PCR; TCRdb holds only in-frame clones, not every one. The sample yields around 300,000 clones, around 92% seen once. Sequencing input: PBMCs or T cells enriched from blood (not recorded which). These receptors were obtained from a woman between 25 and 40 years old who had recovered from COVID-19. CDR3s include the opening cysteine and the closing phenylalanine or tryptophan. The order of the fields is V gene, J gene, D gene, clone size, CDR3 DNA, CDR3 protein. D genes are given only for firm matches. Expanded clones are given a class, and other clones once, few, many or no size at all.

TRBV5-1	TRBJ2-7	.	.	TGCGCCAGCAGCCCGGTGAGGTCCGGCGAGCAGTACTTC	CASSPVRSGEQYF
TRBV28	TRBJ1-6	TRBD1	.	TGTGCCAGCAGTCCAGGGACAGGTCCGAATTCACCCCTCCACTTT	CASSPGTGPNSPLHF
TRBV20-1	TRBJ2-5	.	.	TGCAGTGCCGCCGGGGAGACCCAGTACTTC	CSAAGETQYF
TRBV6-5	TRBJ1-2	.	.	TGTGCCAGCAGTTACATGGACAGTGGAGTCTATGGCTACACCTTC	CASSYMDSGVYGYTF
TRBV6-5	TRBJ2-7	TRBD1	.	TGTGCCACGGAATCCGGGACAGGGAAAATTGGGCAGTACTTC	CATESGTGKIGQYF
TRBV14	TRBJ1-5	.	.	TGTGCCAGCAGCCAAAAAAGGCATGGGGGCCGGAATCAGCCCCAGCATTTT	CASSQKRHGGRNQPQHF
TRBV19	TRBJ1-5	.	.	TGTGCCAGTAGTATCGGGAGGGACCAGCCCCAGCATTTT	CASSIGRDQPQHF
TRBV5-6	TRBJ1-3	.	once	TGTGCCAGCAAACCTAATTCCAGAAACACCATATATTTT	CASKPNSRNTIYF
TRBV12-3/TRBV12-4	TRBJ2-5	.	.	TGTGCCAGCGGGAACAGGCCGTCGGAGACCCAGTACTTC	CASGNRPSETQYF
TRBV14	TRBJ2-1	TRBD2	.	TGTGCCAGCAGCCAGCGTCCGGGACTAGCGGTCTACAATGAGCAGTTCTTC	CASSQRPGLAVYNEQFF
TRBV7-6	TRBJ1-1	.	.	TGTGCCAGCAGCTCAGGACAGAACACTGAAGCTTTCTTT	CASSSGQNTEAFF
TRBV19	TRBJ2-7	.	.	TGTGCCAGTAGTATAGCGGACAGACTTACCTACGAGCAGTACTTC	CASSIADRLTYEQYF
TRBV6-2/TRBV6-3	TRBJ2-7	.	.	TGTGCCAGCAGTTTAGGAGGTTACGAGCAGTACTTC	CASSLGGYEQYF
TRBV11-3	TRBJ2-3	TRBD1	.	TGTGCCAGCAGCTTAGGACAGGGATACACAGATACGCAGTATTTT	CASSLGQGYTDTQYF
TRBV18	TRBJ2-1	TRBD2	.	TGTGCCAGCTCACCAGAGGCGGGAGGAGGGGAGCAGTTCTTC	CASSPEAGGGEQFF
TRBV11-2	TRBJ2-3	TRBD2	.	TGTGCCAGCAGCTTAGAGGGGACTAGCGGGAGGGCGGCAGATACGCAGTATTTT	CASSLEGTSGRAADTQYF
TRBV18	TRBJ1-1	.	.	TGTGCCAGCTCTTCTACTGGACTGGGGACTGAAGCTTTCTTT	CASSSTGLGTEAFF
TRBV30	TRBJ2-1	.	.	TGTGCCTGTAATCCCGGTCACCGAGCGTATGAGCAGTTCTTC	CACNPGHRAYEQFF
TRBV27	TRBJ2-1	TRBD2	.	TGTGCCAGCAGTCCCTACCACACTAGCGGGATCTACAATGAGCAGTTCTTC	CASSPYHTSGIYNEQFF
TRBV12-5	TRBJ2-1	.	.	TGTGCTAGTGGTTTGGGACACCGCCTAAACAATGAGCAGTTCTTC	CASGLGHRLNNEQFF
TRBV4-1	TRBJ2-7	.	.	TGCGCCAGCAGCCAAGTGAGGGGGAGACGGAAATACTACGAGCAGTACTTC	CASSQVRGRRKYYEQYF
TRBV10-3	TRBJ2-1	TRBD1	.	TGTGCCATCAATCCGGGACAGGAAGAGGAGCAGTTCTTC	CAINPGQEEEQFF
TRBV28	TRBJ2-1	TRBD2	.	TGTGCCAGCGATAGACCGGGAGGGGTCTTGAATGAGCAGTTCTTC	CASDRPGGVLNEQFF
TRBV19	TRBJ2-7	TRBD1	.	TGTGCCAGTAGTCGGACAGGGAACTACGAGCAGTACTTC	CASSRTGNYEQYF
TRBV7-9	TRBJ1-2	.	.	TGTGCCAGCAGCTTAGCGGTGGGCGAGGGCTACACCTTC	CASSLAVGEGYTF
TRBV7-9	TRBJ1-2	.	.	TGTGCCAGCAGCCTCCGTGTTGGCTACACCTTC	CASSLRVGYTF
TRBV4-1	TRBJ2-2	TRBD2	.	TGCGCCAGCAGCCAAAGAAGCGGGACGAACACCGGGGAGCTGTTTTTT	CASSQRSGTNTGELFF
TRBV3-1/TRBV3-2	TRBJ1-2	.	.	TGTGCCAGCAGCCACAGGCAGGATGGCTACACCTTC	CASSHRQDGYTF
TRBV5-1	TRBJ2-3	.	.	TGCGCCAGCAGCTGGGAGTACGGAGCAGATACGCAGTATTTT	CASSWEYGADTQYF
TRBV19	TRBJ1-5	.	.	TGTGCCAGTAGTATGCCCCCCCAGGCTCACCAGCCCCAGCATTTT	CASSMPPQAHQPQHF
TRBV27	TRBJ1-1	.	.	TGTGCCAGCAGTCCGTACAGAAGAACTGAAGCTTTCTTT	CASSPYRRTEAFF
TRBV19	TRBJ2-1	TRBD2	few	TGTGCCAGTAGTATACGGTATCGGCTAGCGGGAGTCGACGAGCAGTTCTTC	CASSIRYRLAGVDEQFF
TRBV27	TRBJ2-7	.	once	TGTGCCAGCAGTTTGGCACAGGGGAGGCCTTACGAGCAGTACTTC	CASSLAQGRPYEQYF
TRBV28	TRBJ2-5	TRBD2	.	TGTGCCAGCAGTTTTGTAGGACTAGCGGGAGGGCCCTTCCAAGAGACCCAGTACTTC	CASSFVGLAGGPFQETQYF
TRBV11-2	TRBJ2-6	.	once	TGTGCCAGCAGCTTTAGTTCAGGGATGGGGGCCAACGTCCTGACTTTC	CASSFSSGMGANVLTF
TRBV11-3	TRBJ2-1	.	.	TGTGCCAGCAGCCCAATCCATCAAGGAGGGGACAATGAGCAGTTCTTC	CASSPIHQGGDNEQFF
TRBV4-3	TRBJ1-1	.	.	TGCGCCAGCAGCCAATGGGACACCCACTGGGACACTGAAGCTTTCTTT	CASSQWDTHWDTEAFF
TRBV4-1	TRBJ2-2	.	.	TGCGCCAGCAGCCAAGTAACAGGGAGGAACACCGGGGAGCTGTTTTTT	CASSQVTGRNTGELFF
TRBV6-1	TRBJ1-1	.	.	TGTGCCAGCAGTGAAGCGCGATGGAACACTGAAGCTTTCTTT	CASSEARWNTEAFF
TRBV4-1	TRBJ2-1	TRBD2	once	TGCGCCAGCAGCCAAGGGGGGGGGACGACTAGCGGGAGAGCGTCCTACAATGAGCAGTTCTTC	CASSQGGGTTSGRASYNEQFF
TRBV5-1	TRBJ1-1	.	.	TGCGCCAGCAGCTATTATTCCGGGAACACTGAAGCTTTCTTT	CASSYYSGNTEAFF
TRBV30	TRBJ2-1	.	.	TGTGCCTGGAGTGTACTAGGCATTGGCTCCTACAATGAGCAGTTCTTC	CAWSVLGIGSYNEQFF
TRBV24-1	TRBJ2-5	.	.	TGTGCCACCAGTGATAAGTCTAGGGGAGAGACCCAGTACTTC	CATSDKSRGETQYF
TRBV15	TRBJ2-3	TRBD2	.	TGTGCCACCAGCAGAGATTATGGGGGGGACACAGATACGCAGTATTTT	CATSRDYGGDTDTQYF
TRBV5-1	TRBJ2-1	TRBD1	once	TGCGCCAGCAGCCCGGGTGTTAAAGGGGGCATCGATGAGCAGTTCTTC	CASSPGVKGGIDEQFF
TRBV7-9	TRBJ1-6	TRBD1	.	TGTGCCAGCAGCTTGGACAGGGCAAATTCACCCCTCCACTTT	CASSLDRANSPLHF
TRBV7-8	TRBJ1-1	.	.	TGTGCCAGCAGCTTAGGGGTTTTCGGGAAGTCCGAAGCTTTCTTT	CASSLGVFGKSEAFF
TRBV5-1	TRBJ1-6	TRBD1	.	TGCGCCAGCAGCTTGAGCGACAGGGGGACAGGTTCACCCCTCCACTTT	CASSLSDRGTGSPLHF
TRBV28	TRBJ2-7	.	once	TGTGCCAGCAGCCCACCGGGTCCAGCGGTTCCCCACGAGCAGTACTTC	CASSPPGPAVPHEQYF